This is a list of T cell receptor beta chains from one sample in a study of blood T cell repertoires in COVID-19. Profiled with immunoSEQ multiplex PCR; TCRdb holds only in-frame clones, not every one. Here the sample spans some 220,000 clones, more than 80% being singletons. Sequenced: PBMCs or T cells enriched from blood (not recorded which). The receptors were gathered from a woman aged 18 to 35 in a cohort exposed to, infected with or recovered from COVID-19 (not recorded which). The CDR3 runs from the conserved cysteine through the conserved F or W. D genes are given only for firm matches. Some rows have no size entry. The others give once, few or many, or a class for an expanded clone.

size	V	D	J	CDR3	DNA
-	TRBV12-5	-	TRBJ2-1	CASGLALYNEQFF	TGTGCTAGTGGTTTGGCTCTTTACAATGAGCAGTTCTTC
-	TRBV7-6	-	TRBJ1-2	CASSLSGRAGYTF	TGTGCCAGCAGCTTATCAGGAAGAGCTGGCTACACCTTC
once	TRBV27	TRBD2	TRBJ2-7	CASRLSGTSGSYEQYF	TGTGCCAGCAGGCTCTCCGGGACTAGCGGCTCCTACGAGCAGTACTTC
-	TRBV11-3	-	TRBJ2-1	CASSQLGEQFF	TGTGCCAGCAGCCAGCTAGGCGAGCAGTTCTTC
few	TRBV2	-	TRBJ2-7	CASIEGWDYEQYF	TGTGCCAGCATCGAGGGCTGGGACTACGAGCAGTACTTC
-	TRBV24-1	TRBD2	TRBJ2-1	CATSDPGTSGGWSEQFF	TGTGCCACCAGTGACCCCGGGACTAGCGGGGGCTGGAGTGAGCAGTTCTTC
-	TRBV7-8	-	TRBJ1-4	CASSLQGAENEKLFF	TGTGCCAGCAGCCTCCAAGGGGCAGAAAATGAAAAACTGTTTTTT
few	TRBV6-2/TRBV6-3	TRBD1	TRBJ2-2	CASSYDPGQGAGELFF	TGTGCCAGCAGTTACGATCCGGGACAGGGGGCCGGGGAGCTGTTTTTT
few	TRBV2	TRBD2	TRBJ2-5	CASSDWGGDGETQYF	TGTGCCAGCAGTGATTGGGGGGGAGACGGTGAGACCCAGTACTTC
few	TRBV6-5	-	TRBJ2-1	CASSYSGGGPNEQFF	TGTGCCAGCAGTTACTCAGGGGGGGGACCAAATGAGCAGTTCTTC
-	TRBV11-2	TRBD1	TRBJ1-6	CASSRTQGAYSPLHF	TGTGCCAGCAGCCGGACACAGGGGGCTTATTCACCCCTCCACTTT
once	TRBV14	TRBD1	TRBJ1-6	CASSQEQGAYNSPLHF	TGTGCCAGCAGCCAAGAGCAGGGGGCGTATAATTCACCCCTCCACTTT
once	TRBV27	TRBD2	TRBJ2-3	CASSRFGGGPSTDTQYF	TGTGCCAGCAGCCGTTTCGGGGGGGGGCCTAGCACAGATACGCAGTATTTT
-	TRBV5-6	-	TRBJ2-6	CASSLYGNSGANVLTF	TGTGCCAGCAGCTTGTACGGGAACTCTGGGGCCAACGTCCTGACTTTC
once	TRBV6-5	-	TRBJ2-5	CASSYSDVLRETQYF	TGTGCCAGCAGTTACTCAGACGTTCTCAGGGAGACCCAGTACTTC
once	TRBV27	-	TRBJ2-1	CASSLFWSSYNEQFF	TGTGCCAGCAGTTTATTCTGGAGCTCCTACAATGAGCAGTTCTTC